This TCR beta chain was obtained from a study of cytomegalovirus exposure and HLA in healthy donors. Overall study results and limits: Later analysis revealed greater clonal expansion in HLA-associated TCR beta chains than in equally common others.

The donors gave bone marrow, and they were healthy. Primers included in the PCR were 60 Vbeta and 13 Jbeta primers. Assay used: immunoSEQ multiplex PCR; TCRdb lists only in-frame clones, some missing. The sample lists approximately 110,000 clones; approximately 66% were seen once. The germline V gene encodes CDR1 SGHAT and CDR2 FQNNGV. Between the trimmed V and J ends, which lost 5 bases and 4 bases, there was a span of 5 bases. The CDR3 contains 11 residues. Concerning this clone: Its antigen is undetermined.

This sequence joins TRBV11-2 and TRBJ2-5; TRBD1 is a possible D gene (5 bases). This TCR came from a man between 40 and 49 years old in good health and CMV-seropositive. Material for sequencing was PBMCs. The CDR3 loop is CASSQGETQYF. The CDR3 DNA follows: TGTGCCAGCAGCCAGGGAGAGACCCAGTACTTC.